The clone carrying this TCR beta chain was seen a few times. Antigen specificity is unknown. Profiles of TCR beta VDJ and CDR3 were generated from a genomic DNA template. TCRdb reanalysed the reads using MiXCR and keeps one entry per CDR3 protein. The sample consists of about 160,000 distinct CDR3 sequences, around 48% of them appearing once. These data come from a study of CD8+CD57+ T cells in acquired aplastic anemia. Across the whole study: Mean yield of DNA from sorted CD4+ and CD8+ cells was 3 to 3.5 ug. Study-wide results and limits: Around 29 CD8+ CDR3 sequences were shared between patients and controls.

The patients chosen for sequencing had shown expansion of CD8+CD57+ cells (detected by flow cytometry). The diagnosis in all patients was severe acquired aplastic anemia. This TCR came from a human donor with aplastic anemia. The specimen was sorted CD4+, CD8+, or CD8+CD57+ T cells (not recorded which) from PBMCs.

Here the CDR3 DNA reads TGTGCCAGCAGAGACAGTCCCCTGAACACTGAAGCTTTCTTT. It translates to CASRDSPLNTEAFF. The chain carries TRBV2 and TRBJ1-1; a possible D gene is TRBD1 (5 bases). V gave up 6 bases and J gave up 0 bases, with 11 bases separating them. The CDR3 is made up of 14 amino acids. CDR1 is SNHLY, CDR2 FYNNEI, per germline.